Below, one T cell receptor beta chain is given with its context. These data are taken from a study of blood T cell repertoires in COVID-19. Study details: T cells, B-cell-depleted T cells, or PBMCs provided the cDNA or gDNA that served as material.

The CDR3 runs 15 residues. V lost 5 bases, J lost 6 bases, and 9 bases stayed unmatched. Germline assignment: CDR1 SGHTA and CDR2 FQGNSA. Data came from immunoSEQ multiplex PCR; TCRdb stores just in-frame clones and leaves some out. This table has some 180,000 clones, 89% appearing once. The receptor's source is a middle-aged man with acute or convalescent COVID-19. The J gene is TRBJ2-2, the V gene TRBV7-2; 7 bases agree with TRBD1. The sample comprised peripheral blood. Here the CDR3 reads CASSPLRGQAGELFF. The CDR3 bases are TGTGCCAGCAGCCCTTTGAGGGGGCAAGCCGGGGAGCTGTTTTTT.